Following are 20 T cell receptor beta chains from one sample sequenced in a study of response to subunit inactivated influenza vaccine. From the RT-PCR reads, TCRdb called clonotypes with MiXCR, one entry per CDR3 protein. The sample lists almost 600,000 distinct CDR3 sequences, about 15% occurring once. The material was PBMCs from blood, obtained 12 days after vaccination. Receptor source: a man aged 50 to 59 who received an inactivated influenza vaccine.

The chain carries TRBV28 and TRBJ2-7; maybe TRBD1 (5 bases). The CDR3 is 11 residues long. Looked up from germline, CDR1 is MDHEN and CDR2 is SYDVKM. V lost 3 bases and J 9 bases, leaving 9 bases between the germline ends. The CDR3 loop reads CASSFRDVQYF. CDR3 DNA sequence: TGTGCCAGCAGTTTCAGGGATGTGCAGTACTTC.

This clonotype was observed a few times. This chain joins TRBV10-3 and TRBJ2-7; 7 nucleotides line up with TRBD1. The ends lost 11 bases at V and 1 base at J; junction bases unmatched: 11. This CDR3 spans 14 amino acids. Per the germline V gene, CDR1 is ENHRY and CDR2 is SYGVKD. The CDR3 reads CAASSGTVSYEQYF. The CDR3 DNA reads TGTGCCGCTTCATCCGGGACAGTATCCTACGAGCAGTACTTC.

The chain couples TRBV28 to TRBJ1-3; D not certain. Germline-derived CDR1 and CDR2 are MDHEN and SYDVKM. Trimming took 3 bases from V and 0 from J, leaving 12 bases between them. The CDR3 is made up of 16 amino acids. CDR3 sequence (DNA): TGTGCCAGCAGTTTCTACGAGCACCTCTCTGGAAACACCATATATTTT. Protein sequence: CASSFYEHLSGNTIYF.

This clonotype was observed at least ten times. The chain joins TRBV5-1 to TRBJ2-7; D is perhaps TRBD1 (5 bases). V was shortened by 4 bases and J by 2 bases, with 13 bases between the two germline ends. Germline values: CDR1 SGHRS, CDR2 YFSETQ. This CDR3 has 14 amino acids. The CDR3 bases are TGCGCCAGCAGCCAACTCGACAGAACCTACGAGCAGTACTTC. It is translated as CASSQLDRTYEQYF.

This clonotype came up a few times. The CDR3 loop is CASSPKGQGAYNEQFF. Here the CDR3 DNA reads TGTGCCAGCTCACCAAAGGGACAGGGGGCCTACAATGAGCAGTTCTTC. The V gene is TRBV18, the J gene TRBJ2-1, with TRBD1 matching over 11 bases. V shed 2 bases, J shed 2 bases, and the junction held 2 bases outside the gene matches. The CDR3 is 16 residues long. Per the germline V gene, CDR1 is KGHSH and CDR2 is LQKENI.

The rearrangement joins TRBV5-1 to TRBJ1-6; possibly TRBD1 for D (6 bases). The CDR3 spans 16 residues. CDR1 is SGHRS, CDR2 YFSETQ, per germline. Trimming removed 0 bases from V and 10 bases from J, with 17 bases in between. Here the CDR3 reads CASSLEADRRTSPLHF. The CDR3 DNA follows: TGCGCCAGCAGCTTGGAAGCCGACAGGAGGACATCACCCCTCCACTTT.

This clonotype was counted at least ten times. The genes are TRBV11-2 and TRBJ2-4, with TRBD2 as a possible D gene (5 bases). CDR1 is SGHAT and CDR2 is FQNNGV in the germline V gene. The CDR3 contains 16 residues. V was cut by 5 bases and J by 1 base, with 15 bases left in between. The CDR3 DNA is TGTGCCAGCAGCCCACAACCCGGGGTCGCCAAAAACATTCAGTACTTC. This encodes CASSPQPGVAKNIQYF.

This chain's CDR3 is CASSDDRESITGELFF. The CDR3 nucleotides are TGTGCCAGCAGCGACGACAGGGAGAGTATCACCGGGGAGCTGTTTTTT. The chain has TRBV9 and TRBJ2-2; 7 positions match TRBD1. The CDR3 contains 16 residues. In germline, CDR1 is SGDLS, CDR2 YYNGEE. The ends lost 3 bases at V and 4 bases at J; junction bases unmatched: 9.

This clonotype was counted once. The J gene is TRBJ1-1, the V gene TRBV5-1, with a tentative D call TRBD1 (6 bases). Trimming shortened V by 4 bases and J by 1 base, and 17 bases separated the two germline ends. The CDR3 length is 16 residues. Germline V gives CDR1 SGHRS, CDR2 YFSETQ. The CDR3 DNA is TGCGCCAGCAGCGATACAGGGAAGGGTCCGAACACTGAAGCTTTCTTT. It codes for CASSDTGKGPNTEAFF.

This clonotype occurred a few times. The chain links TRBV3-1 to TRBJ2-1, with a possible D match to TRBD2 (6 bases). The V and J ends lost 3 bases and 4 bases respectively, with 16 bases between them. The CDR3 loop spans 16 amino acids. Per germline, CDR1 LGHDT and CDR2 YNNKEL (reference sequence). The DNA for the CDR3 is TGTGCCAGCAGCCACGGACTAACCCAAGTATACAATGAGCAGTTCTTC. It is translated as CASSHGLTQVYNEQFF.

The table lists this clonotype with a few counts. The CDR3 loop reads CASSHKGLDITDTQYF. CDR3 bases: TGTGCCAGCAGCCATAAGGGACTAGACATCACAGATACGCAGTATTTT. V and J are TRBV7-2 and TRBJ2-3, with 8 bases that match TRBD2. The germline V gene has CDR1 SGHTA and CDR2 FQGNSA. Trimming cost V 5 bases and J 2 bases; bases outside gene matches: 9. The CDR3 is 16 residues long. The full variable domain, in which reference TRBV7-2 and TRBJ2-3 provide the parts outside the CDR3, is GAGVSQSPSNKVTEKGKDVELRCDPISGHTALYWYRQSLGQGLEFLIYFQGNSAPDKSGLPSDRFSAERTGGSVSTLTIQRTQQEDSAVYLCASSHKGLDITDTQYFGPGTRLTVL.

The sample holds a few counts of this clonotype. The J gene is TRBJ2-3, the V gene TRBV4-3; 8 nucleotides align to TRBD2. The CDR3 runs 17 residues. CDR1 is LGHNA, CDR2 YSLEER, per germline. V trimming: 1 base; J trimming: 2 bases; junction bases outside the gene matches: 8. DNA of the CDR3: TGCGCCAGCAGCCAAGTCTTAGCGGGGACCTTCACAGATACGCAGTATTTT. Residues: CASSQVLAGTFTDTQYF.

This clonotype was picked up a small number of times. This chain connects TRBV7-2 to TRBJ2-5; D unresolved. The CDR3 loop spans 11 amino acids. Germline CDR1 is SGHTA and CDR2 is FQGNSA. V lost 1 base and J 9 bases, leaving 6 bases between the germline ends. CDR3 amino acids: CASSLGSPQYF. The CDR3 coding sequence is TGTGCCAGCAGCTTAGGTAGCCCCCAGTACTTC.

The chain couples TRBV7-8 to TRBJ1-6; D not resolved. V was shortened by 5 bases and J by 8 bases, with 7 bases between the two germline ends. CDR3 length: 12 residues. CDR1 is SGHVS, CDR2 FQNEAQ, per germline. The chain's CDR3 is CASSMPDSPLHF. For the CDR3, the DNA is TGTGCCAGCAGCATGCCGGATTCACCCCTCCACTTT.

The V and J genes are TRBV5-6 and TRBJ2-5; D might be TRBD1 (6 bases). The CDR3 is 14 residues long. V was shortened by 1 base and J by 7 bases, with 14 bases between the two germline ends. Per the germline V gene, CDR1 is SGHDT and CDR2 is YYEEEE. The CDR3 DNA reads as TGTGCCAGCAGCTTGTCTGGGGGCAAGGGGACCCAGTACTTC. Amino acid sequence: CASSLSGGKGTQYF.

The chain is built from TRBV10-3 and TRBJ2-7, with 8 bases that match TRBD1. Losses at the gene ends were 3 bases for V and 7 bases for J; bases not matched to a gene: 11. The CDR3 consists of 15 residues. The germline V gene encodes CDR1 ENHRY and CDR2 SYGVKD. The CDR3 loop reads CAISDITQGVREQYF. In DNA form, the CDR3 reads TGTGCCATCAGTGACATAACACAGGGGGTGCGTGAGCAGTACTTC.

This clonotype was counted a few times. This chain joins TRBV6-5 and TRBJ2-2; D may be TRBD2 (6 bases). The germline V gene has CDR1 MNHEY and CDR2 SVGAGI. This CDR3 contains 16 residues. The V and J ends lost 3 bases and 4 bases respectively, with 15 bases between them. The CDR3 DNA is TGTGCCAGCAGTTATCACCCCCAGGGAGGCACCGGGGAGCTGTTTTTT. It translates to CASSYHPQGGTGELFF.

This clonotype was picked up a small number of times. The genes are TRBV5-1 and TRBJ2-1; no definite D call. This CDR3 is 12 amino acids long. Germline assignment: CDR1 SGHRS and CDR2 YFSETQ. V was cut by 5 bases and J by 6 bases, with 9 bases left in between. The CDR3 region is CASRIQFNEQFF. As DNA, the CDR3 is TGCGCCAGCAGGATTCAGTTCAATGAGCAGTTCTTC. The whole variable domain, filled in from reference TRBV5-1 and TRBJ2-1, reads KAGVTQTPRYLIKTRGQQVTLSCSPISGHRSVSWYQQTPGQGLQFLFEYFSETQRNKGNFPGRFSGRQFSNSRSEMNVSTLELGDSALYLCASRIQFNEQFFGPGTRLTVL.

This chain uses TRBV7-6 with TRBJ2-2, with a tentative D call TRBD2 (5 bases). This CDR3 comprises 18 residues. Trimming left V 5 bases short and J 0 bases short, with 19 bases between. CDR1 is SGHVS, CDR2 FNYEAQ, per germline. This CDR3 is CASSTALWESANTGELFF. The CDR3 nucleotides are TGTGCCAGCAGCACAGCGTTGTGGGAGTCCGCGAACACCGGGGAGCTGTTTTTT. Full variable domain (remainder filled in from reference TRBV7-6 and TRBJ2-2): GAGVSQSPRYKVTKRGQDVALRCDPISGHVSLYWYRQALGQGPEFLTYFNYEAQQDKSGLPNDRFSAERPEGSISTLTIQRTEQRDSAMYRCASSTALWESANTGELFFGEGSRLTVL.

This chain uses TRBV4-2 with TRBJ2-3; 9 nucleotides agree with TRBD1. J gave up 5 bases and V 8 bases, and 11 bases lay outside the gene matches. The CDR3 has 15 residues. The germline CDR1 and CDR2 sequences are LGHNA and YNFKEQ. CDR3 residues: CASDGTGTGRDTQYF. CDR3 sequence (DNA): TGTGCCAGCGACGGGACCGGGACAGGGAGAGATACGCAGTATTTT.